This TCR beta chain was obtained from a study of T-cell memory formation after mild COVID-19. Each CDR3 protein gets one entry after TCRdb re-called the 5' RACE reads with MiXCR. Here the sample spans about 260,000 distinct CDR3 sequences, around 8% being singletons. Only a few counts were recorded for this clonotype. This TCR was sampled from a young man who had mild COVID-19 (a few samples of this study predate the infection). Cell type and time point are not known. Sequenced material: PBMCs or a T cell subset sorted from them (not recorded which).

CDR3 DNA sequence: TGTGCCAGCAGTACTCGTGCCGGGGGCATAAATGGAAACACCATATATTTT. As protein: CASSTRAGGINGNTIYF. This sequence joins TRBV6-1 and TRBJ1-3, with D possibly being TRBD1 (6 bases). V dropped 5 bases and J dropped 3 bases, with 20 bases sitting between them. This CDR3 has 17 amino acids. Germline lookup yields CDR1 MNHNS and CDR2 SASEGT.